Listed below are T cell receptor beta chains from one sample, sequenced in a study of identical twins. Via MiXCR, TCRdb re-called the 5' RACE reads, giving one row per CDR3 protein. The table lists about 530,000 distinct CDR3 sequences, about a fifth of them singletons. The data were also submitted as part of a second study, on yellow fever vaccine responses in identical twins.

The sequenced sample consisted of CD4+ T cells sorted from blood. Receptor source: a woman under 30 in good health. Both conserved end residues are part of each CDR3. D genes are given only for firm matches. Clone size is shown for a subset of rows, as once, few, many or a class of expanded clone.

clone_size,v_call,d_call,j_call,cdr3_nt,cdr3_aa
few,TRBV27,-,TRBJ2-1,TGTGCCAGCAGTACCACTAGGTTCCATGAGCAGTTCTTC,CASSTTRFHEQFF
few,TRBV10-3,TRBD2,TRBJ2-5,TGTGCCATCAGGGGGACTAGCGGGAGCAGTGAGACCCAGTACTTC,CAIRGTSGSSETQYF
-,TRBV7-8,-,TRBJ1-2,TGTGCCAGCAGCTTAGGGTCTGCTTGGCAGGGCGATGGCTACACCTTC,CASSLGSAWQGDGYTF
-,TRBV4-2,TRBD2,TRBJ2-3,TGTGCCAGCAGCCTCCACTGGACTAGCGGGGGGCTTGCCAGCACAGATACGCAGTATTTT,CASSLHWTSGGLASTDTQYF
-,TRBV28,-,TRBJ2-3,TGTGCCAGCACCGCGCCGGGCCGCACAGATACGCAGTATTTT,CASTAPGRTDTQYF
few,TRBV15,-,TRBJ2-2,TGTGCCACCAGCAGAGCCGCGGAGACCGGGGAGCTGTTTTTT,CATSRAAETGELFF
-,TRBV13,-,TRBJ1-1,TGTGCCAGCAGCTTCTGGCAGGAAAACAAAGCTTTCTTT,CASSFWQENKAFF
-,TRBV10-3,TRBD2,TRBJ2-3,TGTGCCATCAGTGAGAGCGGGACGGGAGTTGGTGATACGCAGTATTTT,CAISESGTGVGDTQYF
-,TRBV4-1,-,TRBJ2-5,TGCGCCAGCAGCCATTTGGGGAAAGAGACCCAGTACTTC,CASSHLGKETQYF
few,TRBV4-2,-,TRBJ1-6,TGTGCCAGCAGCCAAGAAAACGGACCGAATTCACCCCTCCACTTT,CASSQENGPNSPLHF
few,TRBV7-9,-,TRBJ2-1,TGTGCCAGCAGTTTTGACAGCTACAATGAGCAGTTCTTC,CASSFDSYNEQFF
few,TRBV11-2,-,TRBJ2-1,TGTGCCAGCAGCTATAGTGTCAGGGGGGGTCAGAACAATGAGCAGTTCTTC,CASSYSVRGGQNNEQFF
many,TRBV7-6,-,TRBJ2-3,TGTGCCAGCAGCTTAGCGGGGAGAGGCACAGATACGCAGTATTTT,CASSLAGRGTDTQYF
-,TRBV4-1,-,TRBJ1-2,TGCGCCAGCAGCCAAGTATTAAACTATGGCTACACCTTC,CASSQVLNYGYTF
-,TRBV7-3,TRBD2,TRBJ2-1,TGTGCCAGCAGCGGGAATAGCGGGAGCCATGAGCAGTTCTTC,CASSGNSGSHEQFF
-,TRBV12-3/TRBV12-4,-,TRBJ2-2,TGTGCCAGCAGTCCCCGACAGTCGCACGGGGAGCTGTTTTTT,CASSPRQSHGELFF
few,TRBV5-6,-,TRBJ2-1,TGTGCCAGCAGCTTGTTTTCGTGGGGAGGCTGGTACAATGAGCAGTTCTTC,CASSLFSWGGWYNEQFF
-,TRBV20-1,-,TRBJ2-3,TGCAGTGCTAGAGATCCTAGTAATACGCAGTATTTT,CSARDPSNTQYF
few,TRBV10-1,TRBD2,TRBJ2-1,TGCGCCAGCAGGGACTATGGGACTAGCGAACACAATGAGCAGTTCTTC,CASRDYGTSEHNEQFF
-,TRBV2,TRBD2,TRBJ2-5,TGTGCCAGCAGAGTTAATAGCGGGGCACAAGAGACCCAGTACTTC,CASRVNSGAQETQYF
-,TRBV10-3,-,TRBJ2-3,TGTGCCATCAGTGATTTGGCCCTCCCCTCGGAAGATACGCAGTATTTT,CAISDLALPSEDTQYF
few,TRBV10-3,-,TRBJ2-1,TGTGCCATCAGTGACGGGACTCGGGTCGGCAATGAGCAGTTCTTC,CAISDGTRVGNEQFF
few,TRBV5-4,-,TRBJ2-1,TGTGCCAGCAGCTTTGGCCAGAACTTGTACAATGAGCAGTTCTTC,CASSFGQNLYNEQFF
few,TRBV7-3,-,TRBJ2-3,TGTGCCAGCAGCTTTGCGGGCACAACCACAGATACGCAGTATTTT,CASSFAGTTTDTQYF
few,TRBV7-2,TRBD2,TRBJ2-5,TGTGCCAGCAGCTTAGGTCCGGGTAGCGGGGGGACCCAGTACTTC,CASSLGPGSGGTQYF
-,TRBV28,-,TRBJ2-3,TGTGCCAGCAGTCGATACTCAGCCCCTACCGGGATGTTTTTCACAGATACGCAGTATTTT,CASSRYSAPTGMFFTDTQYF
few,TRBV2,-,TRBJ2-3,TGTGCCAGCCCTTATGCTGTCACAGATACGCAGTATTTT,CASPYAVTDTQYF
few,TRBV5-1,-,TRBJ2-1,TGCGCCAGCAGCGGGGCGACTGGGCCAACCGGCGATGAGCAGTTCTTC,CASSGATGPTGDEQFF
few,TRBV9,-,TRBJ2-2,TGTGCCAGCAGCGCTATAGCGGTCACCGGGGAGCTGTTTTTT,CASSAIAVTGELFF
-,TRBV4-1,-,TRBJ1-1,TGCGCCAGCAGCTGGGGGTACCAGAACACTGAAGCTTTCTTT,CASSWGYQNTEAFF
-,TRBV7-2,TRBD1,TRBJ2-2,TGTGCCAGCAGCTGGGGACAGGCGAACACCGGGGAGGTGTTTTTT,CASSWGQANTGEVFF
few,TRBV2,-,TRBJ1-2,TGTGCCAGCAGCACAGAGACTAACTATGGCTACACCTTC,CASSTETNYGYTF
-,TRBV12-3/TRBV12-4,TRBD2,TRBJ2-3,TGTGCCAGCAGTTTTCGGTTAGGGACTAGCGGGGGAGATACGCAGTATTTT,CASSFRLGTSGGDTQYF
few,TRBV2,TRBD2,TRBJ2-1,TGTGCCAGCAGTGAACAGGGACTAGTCCATGAGCAGTTCTTC,CASSEQGLVHEQFF
-,TRBV6-1,-,TRBJ1-2,TGTGCCAGCAGTGTTGAGTACGCTAACTATGGCTACACCTTC,CASSVEYANYGYTF
-,TRBV6-1,TRBD1,TRBJ2-2,TGTGCCAGCAGCCCGGACAGGGGGCGCCCCGGGGAGCTGTTTTTT,CASSPDRGRPGELFF
-,TRBV9,TRBD2,TRBJ2-3,TGTGCCAGCAGCGCCTCCCCTAGCGGCCTCACAGATACGCAGTATTTT,CASSASPSGLTDTQYF
few,TRBV5-5,TRBD1,TRBJ2-5,TGTGCCAGCAGCCAAATTACAGGGGGCGTATATGAGACCCAGTACTTC,CASSQITGGVYETQYF
few,TRBV29-1,TRBD1,TRBJ2-5,TGCAGCGGGAAGGGACAGCAAGAGACCCAGTACTTC,CSGKGQQETQYF
few,TRBV20-1,-,TRBJ2-1,TGCAGTGCTAGAGCGCCCGGTCGCTCCTACAATGAGCAGTTCTTC,CSARAPGRSYNEQFF
once,TRBV15,TRBD1,TRBJ2-3,TGTGCCACCAGCTCCCCCGGGACAGGGGCGACAGATTCGCAGTATTTT,CATSSPGTGATDSQYF
few,TRBV7-3,-,TRBJ1-1,TGTGCCAGCAGCCTGACCGATTCGGGGAGTGGCGCTGAAGCTTTCTTT,CASSLTDSGSGAEAFF
-,TRBV12-3/TRBV12-4,-,TRBJ2-7,TGTGCCAGCAGTTTAGCCGGGACCCCCTACGAGCAGTACTTC,CASSLAGTPYEQYF
few,TRBV2,-,TRBJ2-4,TGTGCCAGCCGAATGACAGGGACTATAGCCAAAAACATTCAGTACTTC,CASRMTGTIAKNIQYF
few,TRBV10-3,TRBD1,TRBJ1-4,TGTGCCATCAGGTCATCCGGGACAGGGAATGAAAAACTGTTTTTT,CAIRSSGTGNEKLFF
-,TRBV27,TRBD2,TRBJ2-7,TGTGCCAGCAGTCCCCCTACGACTAGCGGGAGAGGGCGAACTTACGAGCAGTACTTC,CASSPPTTSGRGRTYEQYF
-,TRBV12-3/TRBV12-4,TRBD2,TRBJ2-3,TGTGCCAGCACCCGGCTAGCGGACAGCACAGATACGCAGTATTTT,CASTRLADSTDTQYF
-,TRBV18,-,TRBJ2-5,TGTGCCAGCTCACCACCGGCCGGCCAGAATTCTGTTATCGAGAGCCAGTACTTC,CASSPPAGQNSVIESQYF
few,TRBV12-3/TRBV12-4,-,TRBJ1-1,TGTGCCAGCAGGAGGACCGGTATCCAAGCTTTCTTT,CASRRTGIQAFF
-,TRBV5-1,-,TRBJ1-3,TGCGCCAGCAGCTTGGAAGGTCTCTCTGGAAACACCATATATTTT,CASSLEGLSGNTIYF
-,TRBV7-2,-,TRBJ2-5,TGTGCCAGCAGCTTGAAAGTGGGTTCAGGGACCCAGTACTTC,CASSLKVGSGTQYF
-,TRBV27,-,TRBJ1-1,TGTGCCAGCAGTTTATTATCAAGGTCTAGGAGCGCTGAAGCTTTCTTT,CASSLLSRSRSAEAFF